The rows below give T cell receptor beta chains drawn from one sample of a study of identical twins. TCRdb redid the calling of the 5' RACE reads with MiXCR, one entry per CDR3 protein. The sample shows some 500,000 distinct CDR3 sequences, about 20% of them seen only once. These sequences were also reported in another study, on T cells expressing NK-cell markers.

Sequencing input: CD4+ T cells sorted from blood. The receptor set was obtained from a woman younger than 30 in good health. Each CDR3 is given with its conserved first and last residue. Each record gives: V gene, D gene, J gene, clone size, CDR3 DNA, CDR3 protein. The D gene is left open where the match is weak. Clone size appears in some rows only: once, few, many, or a class for an expanded clone.

>TRBV20-1|TRBD1|TRBJ2-1|many
TGCAGTGCCCCTCGACAGGGTTCCCTCTACAATGAGCAGTTCTTC
CSAPRQGSLYNEQFF
>TRBV5-1|TRBD1|TRBJ2-1|few
TGCGCCAGCAGCTCGTACAGGGGCGATGAGCAGTTCTTC
CASSSYRGDEQFF
>TRBV6-4|NA|TRBJ2-2|NA
TGTGCCAGCAGCATACTAGCCGCCGGGGAGCTGTCTTTT
CASSILAAGELSF
>TRBV4-3|NA|TRBJ2-3|few
TGCGCCAGCAGCCCGAGAATTTTCGATACGCAGTATTTT
CASSPRIFDTQYF
>TRBV7-2|NA|TRBJ2-1|few
TGTGCCAGCAGATTACTAGGGCCCAATGAGCAGTTCTTC
CASRLLGPNEQFF
>TRBV15|TRBD1|TRBJ2-7|few
TGTGCCACCAAACCACAGGGGTCCTACGAGCAGTACTTC
CATKPQGSYEQYF
>TRBV7-8|TRBD2|TRBJ2-2|once
TGTGCCAGCAGCGGGCTTGGCGGGGGGGCTCACGGGGAGCTGTTTTTT
CASSGLGGGAHGELFF
>TRBV7-9|NA|TRBJ2-1|few
TGTGCCAGCAGCTTTGGGGGGTCGACAGGGAGGGATGAGCAGTTCTTC
CASSFGGSTGRDEQFF
>TRBV5-1|NA|TRBJ2-3|NA
TGCGCCAGCAGCTCATCCGATACGGGTCCGGCGCAGTATTTT
CASSSSDTGPAQYF
>TRBV5-1|TRBD2|TRBJ2-3|NA
TGCGCCAGCAGTCGGATTAGCGGGGGATCCACAGATACGCAGTATTTT
CASSRISGGSTDTQYF
>TRBV5-1|TRBD1|TRBJ1-4|NA
TGCGCCAGCAGCTTGGGGACAGGGGGACTTCGAAAACTGTTTTTT
CASSLGTGGLRKLFF
>TRBV6-2/TRBV6-3|TRBD1|TRBJ2-4|few
TGTGCCAGCAGAACCGGGACAGGCGGGTATCAGTACTTC
CASRTGTGGYQYF
>TRBV6-1|NA|TRBJ1-5|few
TGTGCCAGCAGCGCGATCAGGGGCAATCAGCCCCAGCATTTT
CASSAIRGNQPQHF
>TRBV4-3|NA|TRBJ2-1|few
TGCGCCAGCAGCCAATTAGGGGGGCGTAGCGACTCGCAGTTCTTC
CASSQLGGRSDSQFF
>TRBV20-1|TRBD2|TRBJ2-7|few
TGCAGTGCTAAGCGGGGCCAGTACGAGCAGTACTTC
CSAKRGQYEQYF
>TRBV9|TRBD2|TRBJ2-4|NA
TGTGCCAGCAGCGTAGGGCGGGAGGGCCGCGGAAACATTCAGTACTTC
CASSVGREGRGNIQYF
>TRBV7-6|NA|TRBJ2-7|NA
TGTGCCAGCGGGGAGGATGGGGACGAGCAGTACTTC
CASGEDGDEQYF
>TRBV6-1|TRBD2|TRBJ2-7|NA
TGTGCCAGTAGAAAAACTACTAGCGGGAGGTCCTACGAGCAGTACTTC
CASRKTTSGRSYEQYF
>TRBV12-3/TRBV12-4|NA|TRBJ1-2|NA
TGTGCCAGCACTCACTTTGGGGCCCGATCGGGGGACTACACCTTC
CASTHFGARSGDYTF
>TRBV7-2|NA|TRBJ2-3|few
TGTGCCAGCAGCTGGGGGAGGAGCACAGATACGCAGTATTTT
CASSWGRSTDTQYF
>TRBV29-1|NA|TRBJ1-1|NA
TGCAGCGGATATCGACAGACGAGCACTGAAGCTTTCTTT
CSGYRQTSTEAFF
>TRBV9|NA|TRBJ2-1|NA
TGTGCCAGCAGCGTAGAGCCCGGCCGGGACAATGAGCAGTTCTTC
CASSVEPGRDNEQFF
>TRBV5-1|TRBD1|TRBJ2-1|NA
TGCGCCAGCAGGAATCCCGGGACAGGGAGCGACAATGAGCAGTTCTTC
CASRNPGTGSDNEQFF
>TRBV6-1|NA|TRBJ2-3|many
TGTGCCAGCAGCCAGGTCCTAGGGATTACAGATACGCAGTATTTT
CASSQVLGITDTQYF
>TRBV10-3|NA|TRBJ2-2|few
TGTGCTACTAAAGGGTCCTCGAACACCGGGGAGCTGTTTTTT
CATKGSSNTGELFF
>TRBV30|NA|TRBJ1-1|NA
TGTGCCTGGGGTTACAGAGCGGACACTGAAGCTTTCTTT
CAWGYRADTEAFF
>TRBV11-2|NA|TRBJ2-5|few
TGTGCCAGCAGCTTAGATTCGGAGACCCAGTACTTC
CASSLDSETQYF
>TRBV20-1|NA|TRBJ2-7|NA
TGCAGTGTTCCGAAGGAGGCCACCTACGAGCAGTACTTC
CSVPKEATYEQYF
>TRBV20-1|TRBD1|TRBJ2-7|few
TGCAGTGCTAGACGGGACAGGGTCTACGAGCAGTACTTC
CSARRDRVYEQYF
>TRBV7-2|NA|TRBJ2-1|many
TGTGCCAGCAGCTTATTAGGGCGTGAGCAGTTCTTC
CASSLLGREQFF
>TRBV29-1|NA|TRBJ2-1|NA
TGCAGCGCTGCGAAGGTACTAGACCCGGGGAATGAGCAGTTCTTC
CSAAKVLDPGNEQFF
>TRBV15|TRBD2|TRBJ2-5|few
TGTGCCACCAGCAGTAGAACTAGCGGCCCTCAAGAGACCCAGTACTTC
CATSSRTSGPQETQYF
>TRBV7-9|NA|TRBJ2-5|NA
TGTGCCAGCAGCAAGGGAACAGGGTTGGGAGAGACCCAGTACTTC
CASSKGTGLGETQYF
>TRBV5-1|TRBD2|TRBJ2-1|NA
TGCGCCAGCAGCCCGACTAGCAGCTCCTACAATGAGCAGTTCTTC
CASSPTSSSYNEQFF
>TRBV1|NA|TRBJ1-5|NA
TGCACCAGCAGCAGAGACGGGGAGCCCCAGCATTTT
CTSSRDGEPQHF
>TRBV6-1|NA|TRBJ1-1|few
TGTGCCACGGGACGGGTACCTGACGCTGAAGCTTTCTTT
CATGRVPDAEAFF
>TRBV2|NA|TRBJ2-1|once
TGTGCCAGGACACTGAGCTCCTACAATGAGCAGTTCTTC
CARTLSSYNEQFF
>TRBV2|NA|TRBJ2-1|NA
TGTGCCAGCAGGCAGGGGGGATCTGCCTACAATGAGCAGTTCTTC
CASRQGGSAYNEQFF
>TRBV12-3/TRBV12-4|NA|TRBJ1-5|NA
TGTGCCAGCAGTTTAGGCCACTTTAGCAATCAGCCCCAGCATTTT
CASSLGHFSNQPQHF
>TRBV5-6|TRBD2|TRBJ2-2|NA
TGTGCCAGCAGCGGGGGACTAGCGGGCACCGGGGAGCTGTTTTTT
CASSGGLAGTGELFF
>TRBV6-1|NA|TRBJ2-1|few
TGTGCCAGCAGCTTCGCCAGGGCCTCCTACAATGAGCAGTTCTTC
CASSFARASYNEQFF
>TRBV12-3/TRBV12-4|NA|TRBJ2-1|NA
TGTGCCAGCAGTTTAGCCCCGGGGAGGCGGCAAGGGGGAGAGCAGTTCTTC
CASSLAPGRRQGGEQFF
>TRBV29-1|NA|TRBJ1-3|many
TGCAGCGTTGGGAGAAATGGAAACACCATATATTTT
CSVGRNGNTIYF
>TRBV5-1|TRBD2|TRBJ2-1|NA
TGCGCCAGCAGCTTTAATAGCGGGAGGGCCTACAATGAGCAGTTCTTC
CASSFNSGRAYNEQFF
>TRBV12-3/TRBV12-4|NA|TRBJ2-1|many
TGTGCCAGCAGTTTAGCGCTTGGGGGGACTTGTTTCTTC
CASSLALGGTCFF
>TRBV5-1|NA|TRBJ2-1|NA
TGCGCCAGCAGCCCCCCCGAGTACAATGAGCAGTTCTTC
CASSPPEYNEQFF
>TRBV20-1|NA|TRBJ1-1|NA
TGCAGCGGGTCACGGGGAACCACTGAAGCTTTCTTT
CSGSRGTTEAFF
>TRBV7-9|NA|TRBJ2-3|few
TGTGCCAGCAGCTTGCTTGCACGGGGAGATACGCAGTATTTT
CASSLLARGDTQYF
>TRBV5-1|NA|TRBJ2-1|NA
TGCGCCAGCAGCTGCCTGGCCGGTAGTACGTATGAGCAGTTCTTC
CASSCLAGSTYEQFF
>TRBV16|TRBD2|TRBJ2-7|NA
TGTGCCAGCAGAGGCCCTAGCGGGTCCGGCTACGAGCAGTACTTC
CASRGPSGSGYEQYF
>TRBV2|NA|TRBJ2-5|NA
TGTGCCAGCCGAGTCCCTAGTCAAGAGACCCAGTACTTC
CASRVPSQETQYF
>TRBV5-4|TRBD2|TRBJ2-1|NA
TGTGCCAGCAGCTCCAAGCGGGGGGCCTTAAATGAGCAGTTCTTC
CASSSKRGALNEQFF
>TRBV9|NA|TRBJ2-1|NA
TGTGCCAGCAGCGTAGACATGGGTTCGTACAATGAGCAGTTCTTC
CASSVDMGSYNEQFF
>TRBV5-1|NA|TRBJ2-3|many
TGCGCCAGCAGCTTGGAGGGCCGTGCCTGGTATTTT
CASSLEGRAWYF
>TRBV6-5|NA|TRBJ2-7|NA
TGTGCCAGCAGTTATCGAATCCCGGGCCACTACGAGCAGTACTTC
CASSYRIPGHYEQYF
>TRBV5-1|NA|TRBJ1-1|few
TGCGCCAGCAGCTCCCCTCAGGGCGGGTACATGAACACTGAAGCTTTCTTT
CASSSPQGGYMNTEAFF
>TRBV10-3|NA|TRBJ2-1|NA
TGTGCCATCAGCCCTATAAGGCAGGGTAGGGGCAATGAGCAGTTCTTC
CAISPIRQGRGNEQFF
>TRBV29-1|TRBD2|TRBJ2-3|few
TGCAGCGTTTCTAGCGGGGGGACCAAAGATACGCAGTATTTT
CSVSSGGTKDTQYF
>TRBV29-1|NA|TRBJ1-4|NA
TGCAGCGTTGCGGGGCCCCCTAATGAAAAACTGTTTTTT
CSVAGPPNEKLFF
>TRBV7-9|NA|TRBJ2-7|few
TGTGCCAGCAGCCCCCTGGGGGGGCGGTCCTACGAGCAGTACTTC
CASSPLGGRSYEQYF